What follows are 31 T cell receptor beta chains derived from one specimen sequenced in a study of blood T cell repertoires in COVID-19 (dated by TCRdb to the early 2020s). The library was prepared using the immunoSEQ multiplex PCR assay. TCRdb holds this immuneACCESS table with in-frame rearrangements only. Some clones are missing; in checked studies, unresolved V genes explain under half, and the rest has no known cause. The sample has just under 150,000 clones on record, around 84% of them singletons. Of the sample, about 2.5% is held by the ten largest clones. The sequencing sample was made of peripheral blood. The receptors here all came from a human donor with acute or convalescent COVID-19. The donor label of this sample is uncertain.

CDR3 residues: CASSFGRGGYTF. CDR3 DNA: TGTGCCAGCAGCTTCGGGAGGGGTGGCTACACCTTC. The chain combines TRBV7-2 with TRBJ1-2; D perhaps matches TRBD1 (5 bases). The germline gives CDR1 SGHTA, CDR2 FQGNSA. The CDR3 runs to 12 residues. V was clipped by 3 bases and J by 7 bases, with 9 bases between them.

The chain combines TRBV7-6 with TRBJ2-4, with 7 bases identical to TRBD1. The CDR3 is 15 amino acids. J lost 0 bases, V lost 5 bases, and 4 bases had no gene match. The germline CDR1 and CDR2 sequences are SGHVS and FNYEAQ. This CDR3 is CASSETGSAKNIQYF. In DNA form, the CDR3 reads TGTGCCAGCAGCGAGACAGGGTCAGCCAAAAACATTCAGTACTTC.

The chain joins TRBV2 to TRBJ2-7; 11 positions match TRBD2. Germline V gene data show CDR1 as SNHLY and CDR2 as FYNNEI. This CDR3 spans 14 amino acids. Trimming cost V 3 bases and J 3 bases; bases outside gene matches: 1. As DNA, the CDR3 is TGTGCCAGCAGTGAGGGGACTAGCGGCTACGAGCAGTACGTC. Residues: CASSEGTSGYEQYV.

The chain is built from TRBV6-5 and TRBJ1-2; 7 nucleotides align to TRBD1. There are 14 residues in the CDR3. V trimming: 5 bases; J trimming: 7 bases; junction bases outside the gene matches: 10. Germline loops: CDR1 MNHEY, CDR2 SVGAGI. The CDR3 DNA sequence: TGTGCCAGCAGTAGAACCACAGGGGACTCTGGCTACACCTTC. Protein product: CASSRTTGDSGYTF.

This chain joins TRBV2 and TRBJ2-7, with D perhaps matching TRBD1 (6 bases). The ends were cut back, 8 bases at V and 3 bases at J, with 11 bases in the middle. The CDR3 consists of 12 residues. The germline gives CDR1 SNHLY, CDR2 FYNNEI. CDR3 nucleotide sequence: TGTGCCAGCGGGACACAGGGCTACGAGCAGTACGTC. Its protein is CASGTQGYEQYV.

The chain joins TRBV7-8 to TRBJ2-3; maybe TRBD2 (5 bases). The V end was cut by 1 base, the J end by 0 bases, with 17 bases between. The CDR3 is 18 residues long. Germline loops: CDR1 SGHVS, CDR2 FQNEAQ. The CDR3 DNA is TGTGCCAGCAGCTTAGATATTATGGAGACTACTAGCACAGATACGCAGTATTTT. Protein sequence: CASSLDIMETTSTDTQYF.

This clone was observed a few times. J is TRBJ2-7 and V is TRBV24-1, with D possibly TRBD1 on 6 matching bases. Looked up from germline, CDR1 is KGHDR and CDR2 is SFDVKD. Trimming left V 7 bases short and J 5 bases short, with 8 bases between. The CDR3 consists of 11 residues. CDR3 in DNA: TGTGCCACCAGCAACAGGGACGAGCAGTACTTC. Amino acids: CATSNRDEQYF.

The chain employs TRBV11-2 and TRBJ2-3; TRBD1 aligns across 8 bases. V was pared by 5 bases and J by 5 bases, with 12 bases of the junction left unmatched. Germline lookup yields CDR1 SGHAT and CDR2 FQNNGV. CDR3 length: 16 amino acids. The CDR3, as DNA: TGTGCCAGCAGCCGCGGACAGGGCTTTATGGGAGATACGCAGTATTTT. This gives the protein CASSRGQGFMGDTQYF.

The V gene is TRBV3-1 (or the pseudogene TRBV3-2), the J gene TRBJ2-7; 7 bases fit TRBD2. The trim removed 0 bases at V and 2 bases at J, leaving 4 bases unmatched. CDR1 is LGHDT, CDR2 YNNKEL, per germline (reference sequence). CDR3 size: 15 residues. The chain's CDR3 is CASSQDWGGAYEQYV. In DNA form, the CDR3 reads TGTGCCAGCAGCCAAGATTGGGGGGGGGCCTACGAGCAGTACGTC.

This clone was found once. V gene TRBV19 combines with J gene TRBJ1-2, with TRBD1 matching over 12 bases. Trimming removed 5 bases from V and 3 bases from J; junction bases left unmatched: 1. The germline V gene encodes CDR1 LNHDA and CDR2 SQIVND (reference sequence). The CDR3 spans 14 residues. The CDR3 loop is CASSGDRGHYGYTF. The CDR3 DNA follows: TGTGCCAGTAGTGGGGACAGGGGGCACTATGGCTACACCTTC.

The chain combines TRBV20-1 with TRBJ1-1; perhaps TRBD1 as D (5 bases). Trimming pared 3 bases from V and 10 bases from J, leaving 12 bases between. In germline, CDR1 is DFQATT, CDR2 SNEGSKA (reference sequence). This CDR3 comprises 11 residues. CDR3 region: CSASDSFGAFF. Written as DNA, the CDR3 is TGCAGTGCTAGCGACAGTTTTGGAGCTTTCTTT.

The chain has TRBV9 and TRBJ2-1; D call uncertain. Germline CDR1 and CDR2: SGDLS and YYNGEE. The length of the CDR3 is 11 residues. Trimming took off 4 bases at V and 7 bases at J, with 6 bases between the two ends. CDR3 loop: CASSFRNEQFF. In nucleotides, the CDR3 is TGTGCCAGCAGCTTCCGGAATGAGCAGTTCTTC. The full variable domain, rest sourced from reference TRBV9 and TRBJ2-1, is DSGVTQTPKHLITATGQRVTLRCSPRSGDLSVYWYQQSLDQGLQFLIQYYNGEERAKGNILERFSAQQFPDLHSELNLSSLELGDSALYFCASSFRNEQFFGPGTRLTVL.

The chain employs TRBV6-2 or TRBV6-3 and TRBJ2-5, with a weak D call TRBD1 (5 bases). The V and J ends lost 2 bases and 2 bases respectively, with 12 bases between them. Per germline, CDR1 MNHEY and CDR2 SVGEGT. The CDR3 sequence is 15 residues long. The CDR3 reads CASSYGDRDQETQYF. For the CDR3, the DNA is TGTGCCAGCAGTTACGGTGACAGAGATCAAGAGACCCAGTACTTC.

The V call is TRBV19, the J call TRBJ1-2, with 8 bases fitting TRBD1. The CDR3 runs to 15 residues. Germline CDR1 LNHDA, CDR2 SQIVND (reference sequence). J gave up 4 bases and V 7 bases, and 11 bases lay outside the gene matches. CDR3 protein: CASNSPRGQGYGYTF. The CDR3 region has the DNA TGTGCCAGTAACTCCCCCCGCGGACAGGGCTATGGCTACACCTTC. The full variable domain, completed using reference TRBV19 and TRBJ1-2, is DGGITQSPKYLFRKEGQNVTLSCEQNLNHDAMYWYRQDPGQGLRLIYYSQIVNDFQKGDIAEGYSVSREKKESFPLTVTSAQKNPTAFYLCASNSPRGQGYGYTFGSGTRLTVV.

The V call is TRBV11-2, the J call TRBJ2-1; possible D gene TRBD1, 5 bases. Trimming took off 6 bases at V and 8 bases at J, with 14 bases between the two ends. CDR3 length equals 13 residues. Germline CDR1 and CDR2: SGHAT and FQNNGV. The CDR3 DNA follows: TGTGCCAGCAGGATACAGGAGATGGATGAGCAGTTCTTC. It is translated as CASRIQEMDEQFF.

This CDR3 is CASIPGQGISGANVLTF. CDR3 DNA sequence: TGTGCCAGCATCCCGGGACAGGGAATCTCCGGGGCCAACGTCCTGACTTTC. The V and J genes are TRBV21-1 and TRBJ2-6; the table's D call, TRBD1, was not checked against the DNA. TRBV21-1 is classified as a pseudogene. The CDR3 is 17 residues long.

J is TRBJ2-3 and V is TRBV9; TRBD2 aligns across 14 bases. Germline loops: CDR1 SGDLS, CDR2 YYNGEE. The CDR3 runs to 17 residues. The V and J ends lost 7 bases and 0 bases, in that order; junction bases with no gene match: 7. This CDR3 is CASAGLAGDSSTDTQYF. Written as DNA, the CDR3 is TGTGCCAGCGCGGGACTAGCGGGAGATTCTAGCACAGATACGCAGTATTTT.

V gene TRBV6-1 combines with J gene TRBJ2-7; unclear D gene. Per the germline V gene, CDR1 is MNHNS and CDR2 is SASEGT. The V end lost 3 bases, the J end lost 2 bases, and 11 bases lay between the germline ends. The CDR3 is 14 residues long. As DNA, the CDR3 is TGTGCCAGCAGTGATCAGGCAGGCCCCTACGAGCAGTACTTC. Translating gives CASSDQAGPYEQYF.

The count of this clone is one. The chain combines TRBV9 with TRBJ2-1; 11 nucleotides agree with TRBD2. The CDR3 runs 15 residues. J lost 4 bases, V lost 1 base, and 1 base had no gene match. The germline V gene encodes CDR1 SGDLS and CDR2 YYNGEE. The CDR3, as DNA: TGTGCCAGCAGCGTAACTAGCGGGAGATACAATGAGCAGTTCTTC. Translated, it gives CASSVTSGRYNEQFF. The full variable domain, its missing parts supplied by reference TRBV9 and TRBJ2-1, is DSGVTQTPKHLITATGQRVTLRCSPRSGDLSVYWYQQSLDQGLQFLIQYYNGEERAKGNILERFSAQQFPDLHSELNLSSLELGDSALYFCASSVTSGRYNEQFFGPGTRLTVL.

This chain uses TRBV3-1 (or the pseudogene TRBV3-2) with TRBJ1-6; no clear D. This CDR3 contains 13 residues. Trimming took off 6 bases at V and 5 bases at J, with 8 bases between the two ends. CDR1 is LGHDT, CDR2 YNNKEL, per germline (reference sequence). As DNA, the CDR3 is TGTGCCAGCAGAAACAACGATAATTCACCCCTCCACTTT. Translating it yields CASRNNDNSPLHF.

The rearrangement uses TRBV6-6 and TRBJ2-1; D unclear. CDR1 and CDR2 (germline): MNHNY, SVGAGI (reference sequence). The CDR3 has 13 amino acids. Trimming left V 0 bases short and J 10 bases short, with 10 bases between. The CDR3, as DNA: TGTGCCAGCAGTTACTCGTCAGTGTACGAGCAGTTCTTC. Translation gives CASSYSSVYEQFF.

The V gene is TRBV18, the J gene TRBJ1-2, with D unresolved. The CDR3 covers 14 residues. V lost 3 bases, J lost 0 bases, and 8 bases lay in between. Germline assignment: CDR1 KGHSH and CDR2 LQKENI. CDR3 residues: CASSPRETNYGYTF. The CDR3 DNA reads TGTGCCAGCTCACCCCGAGAAACTAACTATGGCTACACCTTC.

The chain employs TRBV5-1 and TRBJ1-1; D uncertain. The CDR3 contains 14 residues. The V gene lost 0 bases and the J gene lost 1 base, with 7 bases spanning the gap. The germline gives CDR1 SGHRS, CDR2 YFSETQ. The CDR3 loop is CASSLEGGNTEAFF. The CDR3 nucleotides read TGCGCCAGCAGCTTGGAGGGAGGGAACACTGAAGCTTTCTTT.

The chain joins TRBV18 to TRBJ1-1, with D tentatively TRBD1 (5 bases). CDR3 length equals 16 residues. CDR1 and CDR2 from the germline V gene are KGHSH and LQKENI. With 2 bases removed from V and 1 base from J, the gap between germline ends came to 14 bases. CDR3 in DNA: TGTGCCAGCTCACCAATACGACAGCAGGGGAACACTGAAGCTTTCTTT. Translating it yields CASSPIRQQGNTEAFF.

The gene calls are TRBV29-1 and TRBJ1-2, with 11 nucleotides matching TRBD1. J gave up 7 bases and V 4 bases, and 2 bases lay outside the gene matches. The CDR3 is 12 amino acids. The germline CDR1 and CDR2 sequences are SQVTM and ANQGSEA. Here the CDR3 reads CSVGDRGTGYTF. The CDR3 bases are TGCAGCGTTGGGGACAGGGGGACTGGCTACACCTTC.

The rearrangement links TRBV5-1 to TRBJ2-3; 7 bases are shared with TRBD1. There are 15 residues in the CDR3. V shed 0 bases, J shed 3 bases, and the junction held 4 bases outside the gene matches. CDR1 SGHRS and CDR2 YFSETQ come from the germline V gene. The CDR3 DNA follows: TGCGCCAGCAGCTTGGCCTCGACAGGGACAGATACGCAGTATTTT. Translating it yields CASSLASTGTDTQYF.

This sequence joins TRBV7-9 and TRBJ2-1; D is unresolved. This CDR3 is built from 16 residues. V lost 5 bases and J lost 2, with 16 bases in between. Germline V lookup: CDR1 SEHNR, CDR2 FQNEAQ (reference sequence). CDR3 sequence: CASSPVAPGTYNEQFF. For the CDR3, the DNA is TGTGCCAGCAGCCCTGTGGCTCCAGGCACCTACAATGAGCAGTTCTTC.

The chain couples TRBV28 to TRBJ1-6, with 12 bases matching TRBD1. The CDR3 spans 17 residues. Germline assignment: CDR1 MDHEN and CDR2 SYDVKM. The V and J ends lost 6 bases and 7 bases, in that order; junction bases with no gene match: 10. The CDR3 coding sequence is TGTGCCAGCAGGCCCGCCGGGACAGGGGGCTCGAATTCACCCCTCCACTTT. Translation gives CASRPAGTGGSNSPLHF.

The V gene is TRBV9, the J gene TRBJ1-4; 10 nucleotides line up with TRBD1. Trimming cost V 4 bases and J 6 bases; bases outside gene matches: 6. The CDR3 has 15 amino acids. Germline CDR1 reads SGDLS; CDR2 reads YYNGEE. Written as DNA, the CDR3 is TGTGCCAGCAGCCCGACCGGGACAGGGGATGAAAAACTGTTTTTT. This encodes CASSPTGTGDEKLFF.

V is TRBV28 and J is TRBJ1-3; 7 bases map to TRBD1. CDR3 size: 16 residues. Germline V lookup: CDR1 MDHEN, CDR2 SYDVKM. V trimming: 2 bases; J trimming: 4 bases; junction bases outside the gene matches: 8. The CDR3 sequence: CASSLPGQGVGNTIYF. CDR3 bases: TGTGCCAGCAGTTTACCGGGGCAGGGGGTGGGAAACACCATATATTTT.

V and J are TRBV9 and TRBJ2-7, with 10 bases lining up with TRBD1. The CDR3 is made up of 15 amino acids. Losses at the gene ends were 0 bases for V and 2 bases for J; bases not matched to a gene: 2. The germline CDR1 and CDR2 sequences are SGDLS and YYNGEE. The CDR3 DNA is TGTGCCAGCAGCGTAGGCGGGACAGGGGCCTACGAGCAGTACTTC. Translation: CASSVGGTGAYEQYF.